Each of the 27 T cell receptor beta chains below was sequenced from the same sample in a study of blood T cell repertoires in COVID-19. Repertoires were generated with immunoSEQ multiplex PCR, while TCRdb's copy carries only in-frame clones and drops some. Of 65,000 to 90,000 clones in the sample, approximately 76% are singletons; the top ten hold 15% to 20%. The specimen was peripheral blood. Receptor source: a man between 65 and 85 years old with active or convalescent COVID-19.

The CDR3 here is CASSYRGAPYEQYF. The CDR3 nucleotides are TGTGCCAGCAGTTACCGGGGGGCCCCTTACGAGCAGTACTTC. V usage is TRBV6-6 and J usage is TRBJ2-7, with TRBD2 as a possible D gene (7 bases). This CDR3 has 14 residues. Germline-derived CDR1 and CDR2 are MNHNY and SVGAGI (reference sequence). V was trimmed by 2 bases and J by 4 bases, leaving 12 bases between them.

The genes are TRBV9 and TRBJ1-3, with D unclear. This CDR3 region has 14 residues. The ends were cut back, 0 bases at V and 4 bases at J, with 8 bases in the middle. Germline CDR1 is SGDLS and CDR2 is YYNGEE. CDR3 in DNA: TGTGCCAGCAGCGTAGCAGGAAACGGAAACACCATATATTTT. Translated: CASSVAGNGNTIYF.

J is TRBJ2-2 and V is TRBV18; 7 bases match TRBD1. Germline loops: CDR1 KGHSH, CDR2 LQKENI. The CDR3 is 16 amino acids. The trim removed 3 bases at V and 3 bases at J, leaving 7 bases unmatched. The CDR3 loop is CASSPEQGPHTGELFF. CDR3 nucleotides: TGTGCCAGCTCACCCGAACAGGGGCCCCACACCGGGGAGCTGTTTTTT.

This chain uses TRBV11-2 with TRBJ2-2, with D tentatively TRBD2 (5 bases). Trimming stripped 8 bases from V and 5 bases from J, with 12 bases between. The germline gives CDR1 SGHAT, CDR2 FQNNGV. The CDR3 loop spans 13 amino acids. The DNA of the CDR3 is TGTGCCAGCCATCTCGGGGAGACCGGGGAGCTGTTTTTT. Its protein is CASHLGETGELFF.

The table lists this clone with a few counts. The rearrangement joins TRBV7-9 to TRBJ2-1; perhaps TRBD2 as D (5 bases). Trimming took off 8 bases at V and 2 bases at J, with 16 bases between the two ends. This CDR3 has 15 residues. Germline assignment: CDR1 SEHNR and CDR2 FQNEAQ (reference sequence). The CDR3 bases are TGTGCCAGCGGAGAACTAGTTTCCCCCTACAATGAGCAGTTCTTC. This translates into CASGELVSPYNEQFF.

The chain uses TRBV19 and TRBJ1-5; D call uncertain. The CDR3 extends over 16 amino acids. Trimming stripped 6 bases from V and 3 bases from J, with 18 bases between. Germline V gene sequence: CDR1 LNHDA, CDR2 SQIVND (reference sequence). The CDR3 here is CASSREDLTYNQPQHF. As DNA, the CDR3 is TGTGCCAGTAGCCGGGAAGACCTGACTTACAATCAGCCCCAGCATTTT.

The genes are TRBV7-3 and TRBJ1-6, with 8 bases lining up with TRBD1. The CDR3 contains 16 residues. With V trimmed by 5 bases and J by 9 bases, 12 bases remained unmatched. Germline CDR1 reads SGHTA; CDR2 reads FQGTGA. The DNA of the CDR3 is TGTGCCAGCAGCCACGCACCGGGACAGGTCTCTTCACCCCTCCACTTT. Its translation: CASSHAPGQVSSPLHF.

The rearrangement joins TRBV2 to TRBJ1-3, with 7 nucleotides matching TRBD1. This CDR3 has 13 amino acids. The junction had 5 bases not matched to a gene; V was cut back by 8 bases and J by 4 bases. Germline V CDR1 and CDR2: SNHLY, FYNNEI. CDR3 protein: CASAQGDGNTIYF. CDR3 sequence (DNA): TGTGCCAGCGCTCAGGGGGACGGAAACACCATATATTTT.

The rearrangement joins TRBV27 to TRBJ1-2, with TRBD1 identical over 8 bases. V dropped 3 bases and J dropped 3; count of bases not matched to a gene: 6. This CDR3 comprises 15 residues. The V gene's germline CDR1 is MNHEY and CDR2 SMNVEV (reference sequence). The CDR3 spells CASSFSGGADYGYTF. The CDR3 DNA reads TGTGCCAGCAGTTTTTCAGGGGGCGCTGACTATGGCTACACCTTC.

The V call is TRBV10-2, the J call TRBJ2-5; D remains unclear. The length of the CDR3 is 12 residues. The germline V gene encodes CDR1 WSHSY and CDR2 SAAADI. Trimming removed 2 bases from V and 4 bases from J, with 5 bases in between. CDR3 coding DNA: TGCGCCAGCAGTGAGACTATAGAGACCCAGTACTTC. Amino acid sequence: CASSETIETQYF.

The V and J genes are TRBV20-1 and TRBJ2-4; D might be TRBD2 (5 bases). CDR3 length equals 20 residues. The V and J ends lost 3 bases and 1 base respectively, with 28 bases between them. CDR1 and CDR2 from the germline V gene are DFQATT and SNEGSKA (reference sequence). DNA of the CDR3: TGCAGTGCTAGTCTTCCCTCTTGGAGCGGTAATTTGGGCGCCAAAAACATTCAGTACTTC. Its protein is CSASLPSWSGNLGAKNIQYF.

This chain joins TRBV29-1 and TRBJ2-7; 7 nucleotides align to TRBD1. With 5 bases clipped from V and 3 bases from J, the junction kept 10 bases outside the gene matches. CDR1 is SQVTM, CDR2 ANQGSEA, per germline. This CDR3 is 14 amino acids long. In DNA form, the CDR3 reads TGCAGCGTTATATGGGCAGGGGGTTTCTACGAGCAGTACTTC. Its translation is CSVIWAGGFYEQYF.

V usage is TRBV19 and J usage is TRBJ2-7; 8 bases agree with TRBD2. The CDR3 length is 13 residues. The ends lost 5 bases at V and 6 bases at J; junction bases unmatched: 6. Germline CDR1 LNHDA, CDR2 SQIVND (reference sequence). Here the CDR3 reads CASSSRSGAEQYF. CDR3 coding DNA: TGTGCCAGTAGTTCCCGTAGCGGGGCCGAGCAGTACTTC.

In this sample, this clone turned up once. The chain joins TRBV2 to TRBJ1-6; D uncertain. The CDR3 covers 16 residues. Trimming removed 7 bases from V and 0 bases from J, with 13 bases in between. Germline V CDR1 and CDR2: SNHLY, FYNNEI. CDR3 nucleotides: TGTGCCAGCACCCCCCAGGCGAGCTCCTATAATTCACCCCTCCACTTT. Amino acids: CASTPQASSYNSPLHF.

This chain joins TRBV7-9 and TRBJ1-1, with a weak D call TRBD1 (5 bases). Trimming removed 8 bases at V and 3 bases at J, with 13 bases between. The V gene's germline CDR1 is SEHNR and CDR2 FQNEAQ (reference sequence). This CDR3 spans 13 amino acids. CDR3 residues: CASALGADTEAFF. The CDR3 coding sequence is TGTGCCAGCGCTCTTGGGGCAGACACTGAAGCTTTCTTT.

The chain couples TRBV19 to TRBJ1-2; D might be TRBD1 (5 bases). CDR1 and CDR2 (germline): LNHDA, SQIVND (reference sequence). The length of the CDR3 is 16 residues. Trimming took 7 bases from V and 2 from J, leaving 20 bases between them. The CDR3 bases are TGTGCCAGTAATCCGCACGGGGGAAATCGGAACTATGGCTACACCTTC. This encodes CASNPHGGNRNYGYTF.

The V gene is TRBV6-5, the J gene TRBJ2-5; TRBD1 matches 10 bases. The CDR3 extends over 14 amino acids. The V and J ends lost 6 bases and 5 bases, in that order; junction bases with no gene match: 6. CDR1 MNHEY and CDR2 SVGAGI come from the germline V gene. The CDR3 DNA reads as TGTGCCAGCAGCTCGACAGGGGGCGTCGAGACCCAGTACTTC. This encodes CASSSTGGVETQYF.

CDR3 sequence (DNA): TGCGCCAGCAGCCAAGTGGGGACAGTTGGTCAGCCCCAGCATTTT. This translates into CASSQVGTVGQPQHF. This chain connects TRBV4-1 to TRBJ1-5; 7 bases agree with TRBD1. The CDR3 totals 15 residues. The germline V gene encodes CDR1 MGHRA and CDR2 YSYEKL. The V segment lost 1 base and the J segment 6 bases; nucleotides outside the gene matches: 6.

The rearrangement joins TRBV30 to TRBJ1-5; TRBD1 might be the D (6 bases). V lost 1 base, J lost 7 bases, and 11 bases lay in between. The germline gives CDR1 GTSNPN, CDR2 SVGIG (reference sequence). There are 13 residues in the CDR3. The CDR3 is CAWSGEGGQPQHF. The CDR3 nucleotides read TGTGCCTGGAGTGGGGAAGGGGGACAGCCCCAGCATTTT. Full variable domain (outside the CDR3, taken from reference TRBV30 and TRBJ1-5): SQTIHQWPATLVQPVGSPLSLECTVEGTSNPNLYWYRQAAGRGLQLLFYSVGIGQISSEVPQNLSASRPQDRQFILSSKKLLLSDSGFYLCAWSGEGGQPQHFGDGTRLSIL.

The V gene is TRBV11-2, the J gene TRBJ2-7; a weak D match, TRBD2 (6 bases). CDR1 and CDR2 (germline): SGHAT, FQNNGV. Trimming cost V 5 bases and J 0 bases, with 26 bases left between them. This CDR3 contains 19 residues. The CDR3 protein is CASSRLVGNWGESSYEQYF. In DNA, the CDR3 is TGTGCCAGCAGCCGTCTCGTCGGCAACTGGGGGGAAAGCTCCTACGAGCAGTACTTC.

J is TRBJ1-3 and V is TRBV6-1; a weak D match, TRBD1 (6 bases). This CDR3 has 16 amino acids. CDR1 and CDR2 from the germline V gene are MNHNS and SASEGT. Trimming pared 4 bases from V and 0 bases from J, leaving 13 bases between. The CDR3 nucleotides are TGTGCCAGCAGTGCCCAGACAGGAATCTCTGGAAACACCATATATTTT. Translating it yields CASSAQTGISGNTIYF.

This clone was seen a few times. The junction departs from germline at one end; a sequencing error may be responsible. This chain joins TRBV7-7 and TRBJ2-3, with D possibly TRBD2 on 5 matching bases. CDR1 is SSHAT and CDR2 is FNYEAQ in the germline V gene (reference sequence). This CDR3 region has 15 residues. The CDR3 protein is CASSLGGGGTDTQYF. The CDR3, as DNA: TGTGCTAGCAGCTTAGGTGGAGGCGGCACAGATACGCAGTATTTT.

The chain recombines TRBV28 with TRBJ1-2, with TRBD1 matching 9 bases. V was clipped by 6 bases and J by 7 bases; unmatched bases: 6. CDR3 length equals 13 residues. Germline-derived CDR1 and CDR2 are MDHEN and SYDVKM. The chain's CDR3 is CASSRDRVGGYTF. CDR3 sequence (DNA): TGTGCCAGCAGCCGGGACAGGGTTGGTGGCTACACCTTC.

The chain combines TRBV28 with TRBJ2-2, with D possibly matching TRBD2 (5 bases). The germline V and J ends were trimmed by 7 bases and 3 bases, with 21 bases remaining between them. CDR3 length: 17 amino acids. Per the germline V gene, CDR1 is MDHEN and CDR2 is SYDVKM. The CDR3 loop reads CASTTPRLDSHTGELFF. DNA of the CDR3: TGTGCCAGCACTACTCCTAGGTTGGACTCTCACACCGGGGAGCTGTTTTTT.

V usage is TRBV7-3 and J usage is TRBJ1-3; D is undetermined. V dropped 6 bases and J dropped 0 bases, with 9 bases sitting between them. CDR3 length: 14 amino acids. The V gene's germline CDR1 is SGHTA and CDR2 FQGTGA. The CDR3 DNA reads as TGTGCCAGCAGGAGAACTCGCTCTGGAAACACCATATATTTT. It yields the protein CASRRTRSGNTIYF.

This chain joins TRBV28 and TRBJ1-4; 7 nucleotides agree with TRBD1. The CDR3 has 15 amino acids. Germline lookup yields CDR1 MDHEN and CDR2 SYDVKM. V gave up 4 bases and J gave up 8 bases; unmatched junction bases: 10. In DNA form, the CDR3 reads TGTGCCAGCAGTTCCCCCCGGGGACAGTTAGAAAAACTGTTTTTT. Residues: CASSSPRGQLEKLFF.

The chain combines TRBV6-1 with TRBJ1-2, with D tentatively TRBD1 (5 bases). CDR3 length: 15 amino acids. Germline CDR1 MNHNS, CDR2 SASEGT. Between the trimmed V and J ends, which lost 2 bases and 12 bases, there was a span of 22 bases. DNA for the CDR3: TGTGCCAGCAGTGAATCTTGGGCAGGGCGCCCTTTGGACACCTTC. Its protein product is CASSESWAGRPLDTF.